The 7 T cell receptor beta chains listed next were all sequenced from one sample in a study of CD8+CD57+ T cells in acquired aplastic anemia. Genomic DNA constituted the template upon which TCR beta VDJ and CDR3 profiling was performed. A single record per CDR3 protein comes from TCRdb applying MiXCR to the reads. In the table there are about 130,000 distinct CDR3 sequences, 48% of which are singletons. Sequences were obtained from sorted CD4+, CD8+, or CD8+CD57+ T cells (not recorded which) from PBMCs. The receptors were sampled from a human donor in good health, serving as a control.

This clonotype was recorded once. The gene calls are TRBV7-6 and TRBJ1-5; D is unclear. This CDR3 has 16 residues. The V gene's germline CDR1 is SGHVS and CDR2 FNYEAQ. With 1 base removed from V and 3 bases from J, the gap between germline ends came to 13 bases. This CDR3 reads CASSLVPLGNNQPQHF. The CDR3, as DNA: TGTGCCAGCAGCTTAGTTCCCCTGGGTAACAATCAGCCCCAGCATTTT.

V usage is TRBV6-1 and J usage is TRBJ2-2; no clear D. Trimming cost V 6 bases and J 1 base, with 3 bases left between them. This CDR3 spans 12 amino acids. Germline values: CDR1 MNHNS, CDR2 SASEGT. DNA for the CDR3: TGTGCCAGCAGAGTGAACACCGGGGAGCTGTTTTTT. Translation gives CASRVNTGELFF.

This clonotype has a count of ten or more. V and J are TRBV12-3 or TRBV12-4 and TRBJ1-2, with D uncertain. This CDR3 comprises 13 residues. Between the trimmed V and J ends, which lost 5 bases and 8 bases, there was a span of 15 bases. As DNA, the CDR3 is TGTGCCAGCAGTCACCCCCGGAGTCGGGGCTACACCTTC. Its translation: CASSHPRSRGYTF.

This clonotype was recorded at least ten times. The genes are TRBV4-1 and TRBJ1-1, with a possible D match to TRBD1 (5 bases). The CDR3 has 15 amino acids. Germline V gives CDR1 MGHRA, CDR2 YSYEKL. Between the trimmed V and J ends, which lost 4 bases and 1 base, there was a span of 13 bases. The CDR3 loop is CASSLMGGGNTEAFF. The CDR3 DNA is TGCGCCAGCAGCCTGATGGGGGGGGGGAACACTGAAGCTTTCTTT.

Of note for this clonotype: An end of the junction does not agree with germline; a read error may underlie this. The chain couples TRBV20-1 to TRBJ1-2; TRBD1 matches 8 bases. Germline-derived CDR1 and CDR2 are DFQATT and SNEGSKA (reference sequence). CDR3 length: 16 residues. This CDR3 reads CSAGDPFRQGRYGYTF. CDR3 bases: TGCAGTGCTGGAGATCCATTTCGACAGGGGCGCTATGGCTACACCTTC.

This clonotype is a singleton in its sample. This chain links TRBV29-1 with TRBJ2-1; D gene unclear. The germline CDR1 and CDR2 sequences are SQVTM and ANQGSEA. The ends were cut back, 5 bases at V and 6 bases at J, with 17 bases in the middle. The CDR3 extends over 14 amino acids. The CDR3 sequence is CSVQTGIQRNEQFF. The CDR3 DNA sequence: TGCAGCGTTCAAACCGGCATACAACGCAATGAGCAGTTCTTC.

As to this clonotype: This could be a read error, since a much larger clone is one nucleotide away. The genes are TRBV20-1 and TRBJ2-1; 11 positions agree with TRBD1. The CDR3 spans 18 residues. The J segment lost 0 bases and the V segment lost 2 bases, leaving 9 bases of the junction unmatched. Germline lookup yields CDR1 DFQATT and CDR2 SNEGSKA (reference sequence). The CDR3 DNA reads as TGCAGTGCTAGAAAAAGCAGGGACAGGGGGTTCTCCTACAATGAGCAGTTCTTC. Amino acid sequence: CSARKSRDRGFSYNEQFF.